Sequencing of this T cell receptor beta chain was carried out in a study of blood T cells in healthy people across ages. The V gene's germline CDR1 is LGHNA and CDR2 YSLEER. The ends lost 3 bases at V and 6 bases at J; junction bases unmatched: 8. This CDR3 has 17 residues. As for this clonotype: Its antigen remains unknown.

General study points: Samples with more naive T cells showed higher observed beta diversity. It was not known whether donors were CMV positive (a possible confounder of expanded clonotype changes).

A second PCR of about 6 to 12 cycles used a sample-barcoded 5' primer and a J-beta primer mix. The template-switch adaptor was a 5' adaptor with 12 random nucleotides. It tagged each cDNA molecule. MiXCR, run by TCRdb on the 5' RACE reads, gives a single entry per CDR3 protein. Of about 1.4 million distinct CDR3 sequences in the sample, almost 60% were seen once. This chain connects TRBV4-3 to TRBJ2-1; TRBD2 matches at 13 bases. Sequenced: blood. This TCR came from a man between 18 and 35 years old in good health. CDR3 nucleotide sequence: TGCGCCAGCAGCCAGGCAAAAACTAGCGGGGGGGCCAATGAGCAGTTCTTC. Translating gives CASSQAKTSGGANEQFF.